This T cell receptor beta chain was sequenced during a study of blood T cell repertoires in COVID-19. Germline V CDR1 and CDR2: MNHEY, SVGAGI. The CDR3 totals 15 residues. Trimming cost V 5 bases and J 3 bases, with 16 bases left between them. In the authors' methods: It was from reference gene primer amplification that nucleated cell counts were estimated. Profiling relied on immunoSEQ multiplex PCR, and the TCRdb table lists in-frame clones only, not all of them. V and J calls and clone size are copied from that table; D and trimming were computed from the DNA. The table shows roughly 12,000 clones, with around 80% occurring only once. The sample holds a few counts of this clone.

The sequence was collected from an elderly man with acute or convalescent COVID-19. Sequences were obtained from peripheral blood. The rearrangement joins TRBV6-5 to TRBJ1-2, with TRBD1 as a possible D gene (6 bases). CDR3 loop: CASSNTGQPDYGYTF. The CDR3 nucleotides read TGTGCCAGCAGTAACACTGGACAGCCTGACTATGGCTACACCTTC.